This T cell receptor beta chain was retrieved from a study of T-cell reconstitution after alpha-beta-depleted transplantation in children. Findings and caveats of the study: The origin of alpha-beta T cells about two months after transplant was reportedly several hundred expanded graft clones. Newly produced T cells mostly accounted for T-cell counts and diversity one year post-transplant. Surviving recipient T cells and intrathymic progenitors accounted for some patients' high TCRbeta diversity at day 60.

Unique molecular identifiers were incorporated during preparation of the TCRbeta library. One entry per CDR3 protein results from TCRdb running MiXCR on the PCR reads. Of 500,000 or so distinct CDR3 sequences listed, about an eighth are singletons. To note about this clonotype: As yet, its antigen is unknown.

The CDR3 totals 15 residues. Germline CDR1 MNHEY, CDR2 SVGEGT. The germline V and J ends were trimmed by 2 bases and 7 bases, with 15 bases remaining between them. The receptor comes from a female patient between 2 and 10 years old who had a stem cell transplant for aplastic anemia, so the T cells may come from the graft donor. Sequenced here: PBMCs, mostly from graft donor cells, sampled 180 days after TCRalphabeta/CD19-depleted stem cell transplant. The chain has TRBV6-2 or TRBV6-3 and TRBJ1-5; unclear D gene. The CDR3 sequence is CASSYDGWGIQPQHF. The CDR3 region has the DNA TGTGCCAGCAGTTACGATGGGTGGGGTATCCAGCCCCAGCATTTT.